This TCR beta chain was captured by sequencing in a study of T cell repertoires in cytomegalovirus infection (dated by TCRdb to about 2019). Concerning the study at large: Peptide stimulations targeted recently identified HLA-C-restricted CMV epitopes, whose presentation resists viral immunomodulation, together with well-studied HLA-B-restricted epitopes. The HLA type of each donor mattered for the analysis, because public TCR beta signatures pointed to carriage of CMV infection along with the matching HLA type. What the authors observed across the whole study: Carriers of CMV infection plus the relevant HLA type were discriminated by the cumulative frequency of public TCR beta family members in the study cohort and in an independent roughly 380-donor cohort. The ex vivo response was dominated by HLA-C-restricted CMV-specific TCR beta clonotypes, which also provided the single most frequent clonotype in two of eight donors.

The cysteine opens and the valine closes a CDR3 of 13 amino acids. The kept DNA is CDR3 alone, 39 bases in frame from the first base. V and J lose 4 bases and 8 bases, and a span of 15 bases separates them. CDR1 SEHNR and CDR2 FQNEAQ are derived from the germline V gene (reference sequence). Read against the paper, the sample's treatment or condition label means: in vitro stimulation with specific CMV peptide epitopes to enrich CMV-specific T cells. On this clonotype itself: The antigen it recognizes is unknown. Per-base quality was not reported, and no clone a single base away is much larger than it.

The sequencing machine was an Illumina HiSeq 1500. The public reads were run again by TCRdb, first through fastp at Q25 and then through MiXCR, and only productive beta chains were kept. Rows with a matching CDR3 protein are joined into one entry that keeps the most common DNA and genes. The table for this sample lists roughly 500,000 distinct CDR3 sequences; roughly a third of them were counted only once. Together, the top ten hold roughly 15% of the sample. The V gene is TRBV7-9 and the J gene is TRBJ2-7, with the identity of the D gene unclear. The TCR sequence derives from a human donor in good health (CMV status not recorded). Some clones in this sample may be carry-over from other donors' samples. This sample comprised cultured PBMCs, obtained from culture after CMV antigen stimulation. The CDR3 reads CASSSPVGVKQYV. The DNA sequence is TGTGCCAGCAGCTCGCCAGTGGGTGTCAAGCAGTACGTC.